This T cell receptor (beta chain) was captured by sequencing in a study of T cell responses to AZD1222 COVID-19 vaccine. Overall study findings and caveats: Of the AZD1222 recipients, only five or six were seropositive at baseline.

Germline V gene sequence: CDR1 SGHNT, CDR2 YYREEE (reference sequence). The ends were cut back, 4 bases at V and 7 bases at J, with 18 bases in the middle. The CDR3 is made up of 14 amino acids. On this clone itself: Its antigen is still unknown.

This table comes from immunoSEQ multiplex PCR, and its TCRdb copy is limited to in-frame clones, with some not included. The sample holds about 81,000 clones, around 90% seen once. The source is an adult who received the AZD1222 COVID-19 vaccine. The sequences come from peripheral blood, collected 28 days after the second AZD1222 dose. The chain uses TRBV5-4 and TRBJ2-7, with a weak D call TRBD2 (5 bases). The CDR3, as DNA: TGTGCCAGCAGCATCCCCGGGATGACGGGGGAGCAGTACTTC. Translated: CASSIPGMTGEQYF.